The 11 T cell receptor beta chains below all came from one sample that was sequenced in a study of cytomegalovirus exposure and HLA in healthy donors. It was with 60 Vbeta and 13 Jbeta primers that the PCR ran. The assay was immunoSEQ multiplex PCR, and TCRdb's table has in-frame clones only and misses some. This sample's table has approximately 79,000 clones. Material: PBMCs. The receptors originated from a boy aged 5-17 years in good health and CMV-seronegative.

The chain recombines TRBV5-4 with TRBJ1-1; a possible D gene is TRBD1 (5 bases). Germline V gene lookup returns CDR1 SGHNT and CDR2 YYREEE (reference sequence). Trimming left V 3 bases short and J 8 bases short, with 20 bases between. The CDR3 extends over 15 amino acids. CDR3 protein: CASSSWRVPGLEAFF. CDR3 bases: TGTGCCAGCAGCTCTTGGAGGGTCCCAGGGTTAGAAGCTTTCTTT.

The chain links TRBV11-2 to TRBJ1-5; D might be TRBD1 (5 bases). The CDR3 loop spans 13 amino acids. Trimming shortened V by 5 bases and J by 4 bases, and 9 bases separated the two germline ends. Germline assignment: CDR1 SGHAT and CDR2 FQNNGV. CDR3 coding DNA: TGTGCCAGCAGCCCCCAGGGAAATCAGCCCCAGCATTTT. Encoded protein: CASSPQGNQPQHF.

The chain is built from TRBV6-6 and TRBJ1-5; the D gene is possibly TRBD1 (6 bases). The CDR3 sequence is 13 residues long. Germline assignment: CDR1 MNHNY and CDR2 SVGAGI (reference sequence). The V gene lost 5 bases and the J gene lost 7 bases, with 12 bases spanning the gap. CDR3 protein: CASSTGYGQPQHF. The CDR3 nucleotides are TGTGCCAGCAGTACAGGGTACGGACAGCCCCAGCATTTT.

The V and J genes are TRBV2 and TRBJ2-7; tentatively, D is TRBD1 (6 bases). Trimming removed 4 bases at V and 0 bases at J, with 13 bases between. Germline CDR1 SNHLY, CDR2 FYNNEI. This CDR3 comprises 15 residues. The CDR3 sequence: CASSADRSSSYEQYF. CDR3 DNA sequence: TGTGCCAGCAGTGCCGACAGGAGCAGCTCCTACGAGCAGTACTTC.

The rearrangement links TRBV4-2 to TRBJ2-1; 15 nucleotides line up with TRBD2. This CDR3 comprises 18 residues. V lost 2 bases and J lost 3; bases outside the gene matches: 5. CDR1 and CDR2 from the germline V gene are LGHNA and YNFKEQ. This chain's CDR3 is CASSQRTSGGAGYNEQFF. The CDR3, as DNA: TGTGCCAGCAGCCAAAGGACTAGCGGGGGGGCGGGCTACAATGAGCAGTTCTTC.

The chain employs TRBV5-6 and TRBJ1-1, with 7 nucleotides matching TRBD1. This CDR3 has 15 residues. V lost 4 bases to trimming and J lost 7 bases; unmatched junction nucleotides: 13. Germline loops: CDR1 SGHDT, CDR2 YYEEEE. The CDR3 here is CASSPQEGAEGEAFF. The CDR3 nucleotides are TGTGCCAGCAGCCCTCAAGAGGGGGCCGAAGGTGAAGCTTTCTTT.

The V and J genes are TRBV5-1 and TRBJ1-1; D remains ambiguous. V gave up 0 bases and J gave up 1 base, with 4 bases separating them. Germline V CDR1 and CDR2: SGHRS, YFSETQ. This CDR3 has 13 amino acids. The DNA of the CDR3 is TGCGCCAGCAGCTTGGCAGGGAACACTGAAGCTTTCTTT. The encoded protein is CASSLAGNTEAFF.

The CDR3 spells CAISEAASGRGLSGANVLTF. The CDR3 coding sequence is TGTGCCATCAGTGAGGCAGCTAGCGGGAGGGGGTTATCGGGGGCCAACGTCCTGACTTTC. The rearrangement links TRBV10-3 to TRBJ2-6; 12 nucleotides line up with TRBD2. Germline V gene lookup returns CDR1 ENHRY and CDR2 SYGVKD. The CDR3 loop spans 20 amino acids. Trimming removed 2 bases from V and 4 bases from J; junction bases left unmatched: 12.

V usage is TRBV19 and J usage is TRBJ2-1; TRBD2 agrees at 12 bases. V dropped 5 bases and J dropped 0; count of bases not matched to a gene: 2. The length of the CDR3 is 16 residues. Germline lookup yields CDR1 LNHDA and CDR2 SQIVND (reference sequence). As DNA, the CDR3 is TGTGCCAGTAGTGAGACTAGCGGGGGCTCCTACAATGAGCAGTTCTTC. It specifies CASSETSGGSYNEQFF.

The chain recombines TRBV25-1 with TRBJ2-7; 11 bases are a match to TRBD2. Trimming cost V 5 bases and J 5 bases; bases outside gene matches: 5. The germline CDR1 and CDR2 sequences are MGHDK and SYGVNS. The CDR3 totals 14 residues. The CDR3 reads CASSTRGLADEQYF. For the CDR3, the DNA is TGTGCCAGCAGTACACGGGGACTAGCGGACGAGCAGTACTTC.

V is TRBV6-1 and J is TRBJ1-1; D call uncertain. Trimming cost V 6 bases and J 3 bases, with 11 bases left between them. This CDR3 contains 13 residues. Germline values: CDR1 MNHNS, CDR2 SASEGT. The DNA for the CDR3 is TGTGCCAGCAGACAGAATATGGACACTGAAGCTTTCTTT. The encoded protein is CASRQNMDTEAFF.